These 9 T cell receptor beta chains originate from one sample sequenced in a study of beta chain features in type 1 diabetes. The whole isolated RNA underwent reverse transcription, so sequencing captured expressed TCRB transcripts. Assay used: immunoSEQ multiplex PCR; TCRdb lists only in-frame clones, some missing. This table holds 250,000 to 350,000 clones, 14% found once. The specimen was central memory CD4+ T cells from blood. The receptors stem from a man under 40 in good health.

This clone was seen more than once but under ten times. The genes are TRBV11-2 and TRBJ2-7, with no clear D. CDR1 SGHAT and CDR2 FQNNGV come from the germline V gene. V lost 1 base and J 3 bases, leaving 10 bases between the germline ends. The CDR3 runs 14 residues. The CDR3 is CASSLAAVIYEQYF. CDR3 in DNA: TGTGCCAGCAGCTTAGCCGCAGTAATCTACGAGCAGTACTTC.

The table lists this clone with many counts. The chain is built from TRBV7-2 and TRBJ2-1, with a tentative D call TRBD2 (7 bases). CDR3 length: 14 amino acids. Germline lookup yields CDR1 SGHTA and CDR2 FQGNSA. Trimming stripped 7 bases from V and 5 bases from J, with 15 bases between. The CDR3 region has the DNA TGTGCCAGCAACGCTGGGGGGGCCGACAATGAGCAGTTCTTC. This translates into CASNAGGADNEQFF.

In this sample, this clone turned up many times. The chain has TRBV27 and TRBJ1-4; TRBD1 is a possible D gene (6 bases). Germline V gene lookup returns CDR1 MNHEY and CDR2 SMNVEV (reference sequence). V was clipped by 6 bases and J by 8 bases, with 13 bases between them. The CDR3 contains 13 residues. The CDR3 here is CASRTWGTEKLFF. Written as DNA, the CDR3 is TGTGCCAGCAGGACCTGGGGGACAGAAAAACTGTTTTTT.

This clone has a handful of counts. The CDR3 DNA sequence: TGTGCCAGTAGTACACAGGCAACTAATGAAAAACTGTTTTTT. It encodes CASSTQATNEKLFF. The chain uses TRBV19 and TRBJ1-4; possible D gene TRBD1, 5 bases. The ends were cut back, 4 bases at V and 0 bases at J, with 6 bases in the middle. The CDR3 covers 14 residues. Germline lookup yields CDR1 LNHDA and CDR2 SQIVND (reference sequence).

The CDR3 protein is CASSSRRGQPQHF. For the CDR3, the DNA is TGTGCCAGCAGCAGCCGTCGTGGGCAGCCCCAGCATTTT. This rearrangement joins TRBV4-2 to TRBJ1-5; no definite D call. Germline CDR1 reads LGHNA; CDR2 reads YNFKEQ. There are 13 residues in the CDR3. The V end was cut by 5 bases, the J end by 7 bases, with 12 bases between.

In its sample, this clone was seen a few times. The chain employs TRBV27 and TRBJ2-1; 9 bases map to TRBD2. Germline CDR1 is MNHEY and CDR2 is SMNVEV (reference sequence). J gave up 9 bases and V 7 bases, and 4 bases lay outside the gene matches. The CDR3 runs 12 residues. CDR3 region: CASKRSGSEQFF. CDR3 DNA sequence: TGTGCCAGCAAACGTAGCGGGAGTGAGCAGTTCTTC.

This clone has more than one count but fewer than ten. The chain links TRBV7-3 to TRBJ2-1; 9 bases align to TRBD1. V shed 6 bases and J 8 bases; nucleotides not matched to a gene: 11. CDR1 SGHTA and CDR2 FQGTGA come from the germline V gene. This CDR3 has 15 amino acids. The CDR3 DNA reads TGTGCCAGCAGGAAACCGGGACAGGGAAGCTATGAGCAGTTCTTC. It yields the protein CASRKPGQGSYEQFF.

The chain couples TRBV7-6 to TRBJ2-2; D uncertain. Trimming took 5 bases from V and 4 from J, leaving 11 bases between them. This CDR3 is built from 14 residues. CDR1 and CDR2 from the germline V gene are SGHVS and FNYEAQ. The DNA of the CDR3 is TGTGCCAGCAGCGTTAGTAGGTCCACCGGGGAGCTGTTTTTT. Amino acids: CASSVSRSTGELFF. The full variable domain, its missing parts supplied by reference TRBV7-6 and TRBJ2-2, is GAGVSQSPRYKVTKRGQDVALRCDPISGHVSLYWYRQALGQGPEFLTYFNYEAQQDKSGLPNDRFSAERPEGSISTLTIQRTEQRDSAMYRCASSVSRSTGELFFGEGSRLTVL.

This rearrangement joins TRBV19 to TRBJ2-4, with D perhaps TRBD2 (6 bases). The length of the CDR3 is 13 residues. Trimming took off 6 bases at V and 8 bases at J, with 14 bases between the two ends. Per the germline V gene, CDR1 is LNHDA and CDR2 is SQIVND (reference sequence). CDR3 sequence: CASSWGRRDIQYF. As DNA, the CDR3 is TGTGCCAGTAGCTGGGGCAGGAGGGACATTCAGTACTTC.